This entry features one TCR beta chain sequence. Antigen: not known. The library came from three nested PCR rounds adapted from ARM-PCR protocols. In TCRdb, the multiplex PCR reads were re-called with MiXCR into one record per CDR3 protein. Here the sample spans 50,000 or so distinct CDR3 sequences, about 70% being singletons. The sample belongs to a study of tumor and adjacent non-tumor tissue in lung cancer. Study-wide context: Patients were aged about 30 to 80, approximately ten men and 5 women, stage I to III. Notes on the study in general: Tumor repertoires had a smaller top 100 clone share than normal lung. Higher tumor TCR diversity was associated with shorter survival.

This sample's RNA came from whole unsorted tissue. Distant lung tissue was collected more than 3 cm away from the tumor edge. Between August and November 2014, newly diagnosed, chemotherapy-naive lung cancer patients underwent thoracic surgery in China. The sequencing input was distant non-tumor lung tissue. This clonotype was obtained from a woman aged 55-75 years with non-small cell lung cancer.

The chain's CDR3 is CASSYFGYNNEQFF. In nucleotides, the CDR3 is TGTGCCAGCAGTTACTTCGGGTATAACAATGAGCAGTTCTTC. The chain uses TRBV6-5 and TRBJ2-1, with D hard to call. V gave up 1 base and J gave up 5 bases, with 9 bases separating them. The CDR3 covers 14 residues. Germline V gives CDR1 MNHEY, CDR2 SVGAGI.